This T cell receptor beta chain originates from a study of CD8 T cells in ankylosing spondylitis. Notes on the study in general: Ankylosing spondylitis blood appeared to carry a characteristic TCR beta motif of several highly homologous variants. Reports of some motif variants in reactive arthritis synovial fluid and blood predate this one. Significant enrichment of disease-linked clones was reported in matched ankylosing spondylitis synovial fluid.

TCRdb reprocessed the 5' RACE reads with MiXCR, giving one entry per CDR3 protein. This sample has fewer than 400,000 distinct CDR3 sequences, with approximately 20% found just once. This clonotype was seen a handful of times. Its antigen is not identified. Germline values: CDR1 SGHRS, CDR2 YFSETQ. Trimming removed 0 bases from V and 8 bases from J, with 18 bases in between. The CDR3 covers 16 residues. The clonotype originates from a male donor with ankylosing spondylitis. The chain couples TRBV5-1 to TRBJ2-1; D is uncertain. Sequencing input: blood, either unsorted or a sorted T cell fraction (not recorded which). DNA for the CDR3: TGCGCCAGCAGCTTGGATGTTCAGAACCCTTGGGATGAGCAGTTCTTC. Amino acids: CASSLDVQNPWDEQFF.